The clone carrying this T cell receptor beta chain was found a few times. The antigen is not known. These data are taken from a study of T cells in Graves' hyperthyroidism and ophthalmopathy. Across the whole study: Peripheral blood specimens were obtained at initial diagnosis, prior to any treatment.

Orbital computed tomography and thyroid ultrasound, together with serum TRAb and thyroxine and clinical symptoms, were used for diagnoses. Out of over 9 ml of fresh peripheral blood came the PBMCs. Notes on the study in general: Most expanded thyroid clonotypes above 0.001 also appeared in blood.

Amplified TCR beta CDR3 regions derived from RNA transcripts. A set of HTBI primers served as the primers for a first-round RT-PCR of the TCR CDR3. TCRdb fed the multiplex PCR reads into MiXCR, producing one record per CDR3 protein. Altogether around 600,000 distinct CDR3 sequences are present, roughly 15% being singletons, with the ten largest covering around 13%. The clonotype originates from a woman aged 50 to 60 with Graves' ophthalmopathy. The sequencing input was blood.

This CDR3 reads CATSDQQSRRDKVFNEQFF. For the CDR3, the DNA is TGTGCCACCAGTGACCAACAGTCCAGGCGGGACAAGGTTTTTAATGAGCAGTTCTTC. This sequence joins TRBV24-1 and TRBJ2-1; D possibly matches TRBD1 or TRBD2 (6 bases each). The V and J ends lost 4 bases and 7 bases respectively, with 28 bases between them. CDR3 length equals 19 residues. Germline-derived CDR1 and CDR2 are KGHDR and SFDVKD.